This note documents a single T cell receptor (beta chain) sequence. The data stem from a study of blood T cell repertoires in COVID-19. Study summary: The study drew acute and convalescent COVID-19 samples from the United States, Italy and Spain.

Followed longitudinally, the Seattle patients had been enrolled during active infection. The table came from immunoSEQ multiplex PCR; TCRdb's copy has only in-frame clones and leaves some out. Among some 110,000 clones listed, approximately 74% were seen once. Trimming removed 2 bases from V and 12 bases from J; junction bases left unmatched: 7. Germline CDR1 and CDR2: MNHEY and SVGAGI. The CDR3 spans 14 residues. Sequencing was performed on peripheral blood. The chain combines TRBV6-5 with TRBJ2-1; TRBD2 matches 10 bases. This clonotype was sampled from a man aged 80 or over with COVID-19, enrolled during active disease. For the CDR3, the DNA is TGTGCCAGCAGTTACACGCTAGCGGGAGTCGGGCAGTTCTTC. The encoded protein is CASSYTLAGVGQFF.